This T cell receptor (beta chain) was profiled in a study of T-cell reconstitution after alpha-beta-depleted transplantation in children. It was with unique molecular identifiers that the TCRbeta library was prepared. A single record per CDR3 protein comes from TCRdb applying MiXCR to the PCR reads. The sample yields 200,000 to 250,000 distinct CDR3 sequences, about 12% seen once. V lost 5 bases to trimming and J lost 0 bases, with 19 bases between them. Germline assignment: CDR1 MDHEN and CDR2 SYDVKM. The CDR3 runs to 17 residues. The source was PBMCs from the stem cell graft donor, collected from the stem cell graft. The clonotype originates from a human donor who donated a stem cell graft to a child with acute lymphoblastic leukemia. The V and J genes are TRBV28 and TRBJ1-1, with D unresolved. The CDR3 coding sequence is TGTGCCAGCAGTCCCCGGAGGAGAGGAGATATGAACACTGAAGCTTTCTTT. This gives the protein CASSPRRRGDMNTEAFF.